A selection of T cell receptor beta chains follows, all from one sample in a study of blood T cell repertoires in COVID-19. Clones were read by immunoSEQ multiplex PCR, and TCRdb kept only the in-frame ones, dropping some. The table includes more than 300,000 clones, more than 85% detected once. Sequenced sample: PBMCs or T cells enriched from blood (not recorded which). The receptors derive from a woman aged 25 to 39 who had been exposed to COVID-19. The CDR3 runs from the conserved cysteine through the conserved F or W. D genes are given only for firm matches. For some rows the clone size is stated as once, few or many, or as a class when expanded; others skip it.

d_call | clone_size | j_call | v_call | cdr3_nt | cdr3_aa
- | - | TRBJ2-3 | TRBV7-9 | TGTGCCAGCAGCTTAGCCGGTTCAGATACGCAGTATTTT | CASSLAGSDTQYF
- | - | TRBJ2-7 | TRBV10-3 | TGTGCCATCAGTGGTAGTTCCTACGAGCAGTACTTC | CAISGSSYEQYF
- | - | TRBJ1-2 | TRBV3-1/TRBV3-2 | TGTGCCAGCAGCCGCCGGGAGGACTATGGCTACACCTTC | CASSRREDYGYTF
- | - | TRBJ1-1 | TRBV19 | TGTGCCAGTAGTTTAACTTCGAACACTGAAGCTTTCTTT | CASSLTSNTEAFF
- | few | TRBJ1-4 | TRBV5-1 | TGCGCCAGCAGCTTGGCCGCAACTAATGAAAAACTGTTTTTT | CASSLAATNEKLFF
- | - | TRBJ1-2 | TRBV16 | TGTGCCAGCAGCCAGACCGGAGAATATGGCTACACCTTC | CASSQTGEYGYTF
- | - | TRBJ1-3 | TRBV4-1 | TGCGCCAGCAGCCCAGGGAAGGCTTACTCTGGAAACACCATATATTTT | CASSPGKAYSGNTIYF
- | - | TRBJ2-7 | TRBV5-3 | TGTGCCAGAAGCTTTTTGGGCTCCCACGAGCAGTACTTC | CARSFLGSHEQYF
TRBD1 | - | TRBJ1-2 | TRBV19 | TGTGCCAGTAGCCCTGCAGGGGGAGGCTACACCTTC | CASSPAGGGYTF
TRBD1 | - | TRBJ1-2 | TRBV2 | TGTGCCACCACAAGGGACAGGGGGGACTATGGCTACACCTTC | CATTRDRGDYGYTF
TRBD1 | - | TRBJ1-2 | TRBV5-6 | TGTGCCAGCACCTTACCTTGGAGGACAGGGGAACATGGCTACACCTTC | CASTLPWRTGEHGYTF
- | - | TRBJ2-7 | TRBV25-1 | TGTGCCAGCAGTCCCTGGACATCCTCCTACGAGCAGTACTTC | CASSPWTSSYEQYF
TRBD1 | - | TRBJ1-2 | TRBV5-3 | TGTGCCAGAAGCACAGGACAGGGGGCGTGGTGGTATGGCTACACCTTC | CARSTGQGAWWYGYTF
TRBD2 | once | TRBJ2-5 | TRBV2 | TGTGCCAGCAGTGTGCTGGGACTAGCGGGGGGGCCGGAGACCCAGTACTTC | CASSVLGLAGGPETQYF
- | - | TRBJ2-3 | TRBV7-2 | TGTGCCAGCAGCTTGGCCGGGGGGCCTGCTAAAGATACGCAGTATTTT | CASSLAGGPAKDTQYF
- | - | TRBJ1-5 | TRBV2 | TGTGCCAGCGGTAGGGGTATCAATCAGCCCCAGCATTTT | CASGRGINQPQHF
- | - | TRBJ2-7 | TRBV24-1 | TGTGCCACCAGTGGAGGGAGCTCCTACGAGCAGTACTTC | CATSGGSSYEQYF
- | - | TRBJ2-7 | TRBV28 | TGTGCCAGCAGCCTCGGACAGCGATCCTACGAGCAGTACTTC | CASSLGQRSYEQYF
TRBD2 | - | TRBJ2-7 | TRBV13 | TGTGCCAGCAGGGCTCCGGGACTAGCGGGGGGCGAGCAGTACTTC | CASRAPGLAGGEQYF
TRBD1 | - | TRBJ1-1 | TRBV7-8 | TGTGCCAGCAGCATCGCGGGGACAGAGGTGTCTGAAGCTTTCTTT | CASSIAGTEVSEAFF
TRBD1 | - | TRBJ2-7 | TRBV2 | TGTGCCAGCAGTCCTTGGGGACAGGGTGTCCACGAGCAGTACTTC | CASSPWGQGVHEQYF
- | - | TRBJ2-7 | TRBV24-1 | TGTGCCACCACAAGGAGCGAGCAGTACTTC | CATTRSEQYF
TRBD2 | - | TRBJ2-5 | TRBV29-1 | TGCAGCGTTGACGGGGGGGGAAAGACCCAGTACTTC | CSVDGGGKTQYF
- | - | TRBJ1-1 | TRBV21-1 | TGTGCCAGCAGCAAAGATGGAGAGCCGCGGGGACCTAACACTGAAGCTTTCTTT | CASSKDGEPRGPNTEAFF
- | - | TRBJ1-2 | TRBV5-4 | TGTGCCAGCAGCTTGGCCCCCCAGGAGGGCCGACGTTATGGCTACACCTTC | CASSLAPQEGRRYGYTF
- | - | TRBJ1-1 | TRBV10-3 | TGTGCCATCAGTGAGTCGAATTTCCCGGGAAAGAACACTGAAGCTTTCTTT | CAISESNFPGKNTEAFF
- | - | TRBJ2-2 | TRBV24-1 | TGTGCCACCAGTGATTTGAGGGGGAATAGTGGGAACACCGGGGAGCTGTTTTTT | CATSDLRGNSGNTGELFF
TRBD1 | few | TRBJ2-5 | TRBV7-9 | TGTGCCACCCAGGGGGCGGGAGAGACCCAGTACTTC | CATQGAGETQYF
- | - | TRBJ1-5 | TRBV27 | TGTGCCAGCAGTGTGTATGGGGCGGCAGTCAGCAATCAGCCCCAGCATTTT | CASSVYGAAVSNQPQHF
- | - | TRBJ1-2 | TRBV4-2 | TGTGCCAGCAGCCAAGGGGGGGGAGAGAGCCTATATGGCTACACCTTC | CASSQGGGESLYGYTF
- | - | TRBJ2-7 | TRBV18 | TGTGCCAGCTCACTTCAACAGGGAAGGGACGAGCAGTACTTC | CASSLQQGRDEQYF
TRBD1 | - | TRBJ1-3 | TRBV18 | TGTGCCAGCTCACCTCGGAGGGGGCACTCTGGAAACACCATATATTTT | CASSPRRGHSGNTIYF
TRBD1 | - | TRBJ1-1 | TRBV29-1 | TGCAGCGTTGAAGGAGACAGGGGGTTTTACACTGAAGCTTTCTTT | CSVEGDRGFYTEAFF
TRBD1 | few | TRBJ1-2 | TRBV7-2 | TGTGCCAGCAGCTTATATTCCGGCAGGTGGCAGGGGGACTATGGCTACACCTTC | CASSLYSGRWQGDYGYTF
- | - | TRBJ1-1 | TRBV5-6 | TGTGCCAGCAGCTTCCTTCCCAGGGAATTAACTGAAGCTTTCTTT | CASSFLPRELTEAFF
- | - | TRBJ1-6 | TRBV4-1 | TGCGCCAGCAGCCAAGTTGAGGGGGAATTGTATAATTCACCCCTCCACTTT | CASSQVEGELYNSPLHF
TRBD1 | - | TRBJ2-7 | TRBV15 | TGTGCCACCAGCACAACCGACTCCGGGACAGGGGACTACGAGCAGTACTTC | CATSTTDSGTGDYEQYF
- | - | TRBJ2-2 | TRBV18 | TGTGCCAGCTCACCCCGGCGGAGTAACACCGGGGAGCTGTTTTTT | CASSPRRSNTGELFF
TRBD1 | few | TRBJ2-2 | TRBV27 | TGTGCCAGCAGGGGACAGACGAACACCGGGGAGCTGTTTTTT | CASRGQTNTGELFF
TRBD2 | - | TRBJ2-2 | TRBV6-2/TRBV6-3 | TGTGCCAGCAGTGACCGAGCGGGGGCGAACACCGGGGAGCTGTTTTTT | CASSDRAGANTGELFF
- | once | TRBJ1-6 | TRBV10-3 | TGTGCCAGTCTACAGGGATCACCCCTCCACTTT | CASLQGSPLHF
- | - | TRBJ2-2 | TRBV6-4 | TGTGCCAGCAGTGACGCGCACGAGAACACCGGGGAGCTGTTTTTT | CASSDAHENTGELFF
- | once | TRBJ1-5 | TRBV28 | TGTGCCAGCAGTTTAACAGGGCTTAGCAATCAGCCCCAGCATTTT | CASSLTGLSNQPQHF
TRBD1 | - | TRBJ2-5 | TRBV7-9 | TGTGCCAGCAGCGGTCACGGGACAGTCAACGGGGAGACCCAGTACTTC | CASSGHGTVNGETQYF
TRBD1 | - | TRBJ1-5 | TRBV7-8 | TGTGCCAGCAGCCTAAGGGGACAGTATAGCAATCAGCCCCAGCATTTT | CASSLRGQYSNQPQHF
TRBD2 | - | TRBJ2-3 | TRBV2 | TGTGCCAGCAGTGATATATTTCTAGCGGGGGCCTCCACAGATACGCAGTATTTT | CASSDIFLAGASTDTQYF
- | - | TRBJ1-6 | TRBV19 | TGTGCCAGTAGTATAGACAGGGGTGGCAATTCACCCCTCCACTTT | CASSIDRGGNSPLHF
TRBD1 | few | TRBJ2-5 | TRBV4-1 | TGCGCCAGCAGCCGCATAATCAGGGGGCAGGAGACCCAGTACTTC | CASSRIIRGQETQYF
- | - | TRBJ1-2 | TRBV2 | TGTGCCAGCAGGCTATCCAGGGACTCGAACTATGGCTACACCTTC | CASRLSRDSNYGYTF
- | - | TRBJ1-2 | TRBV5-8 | TGTGCCAGCAGCTTGGACCGGGACATCTATGGCTACACCTTC | CASSLDRDIYGYTF
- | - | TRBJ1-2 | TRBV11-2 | TGTGCCAGCAGCCTATCGCGGAATACCCTATATGGCTACACCTTC | CASSLSRNTLYGYTF
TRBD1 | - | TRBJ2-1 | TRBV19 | TGTGCCAGTAGTCTCCGGAGGACAGGGGGCGGGAATGAGCAGTTCTTC | CASSLRRTGGGNEQFF
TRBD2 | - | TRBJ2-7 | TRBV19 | TGTGCCAGTAGTATGGACAGACTAGCGGGGTATTACGAGCAGTACTTC | CASSMDRLAGYYEQYF
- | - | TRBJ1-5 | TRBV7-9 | TGTGCCAGCAGCTCCCGGGGAGGGTATAGTCAGCCCCAGCATTTT | CASSSRGGYSQPQHF